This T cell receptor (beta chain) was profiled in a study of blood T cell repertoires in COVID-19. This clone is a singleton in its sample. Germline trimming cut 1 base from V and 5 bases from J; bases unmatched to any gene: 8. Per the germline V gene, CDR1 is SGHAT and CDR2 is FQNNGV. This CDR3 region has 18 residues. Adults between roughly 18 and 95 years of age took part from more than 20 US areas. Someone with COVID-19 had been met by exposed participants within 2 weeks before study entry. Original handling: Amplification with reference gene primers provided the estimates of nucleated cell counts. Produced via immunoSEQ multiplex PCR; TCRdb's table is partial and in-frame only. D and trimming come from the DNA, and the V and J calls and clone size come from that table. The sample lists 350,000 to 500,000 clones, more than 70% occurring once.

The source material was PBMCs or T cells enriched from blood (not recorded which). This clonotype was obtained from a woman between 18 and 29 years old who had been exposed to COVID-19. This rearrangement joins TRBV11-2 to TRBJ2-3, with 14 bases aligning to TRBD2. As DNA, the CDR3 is TGTGCCAGCAGCTTAGTGACGGGGACTAGCGGGAGAGAAGATACGCAGTATTTT. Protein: CASSLVTGTSGREDTQYF.